The rows below give T cell receptor beta chains drawn from one sample of a study of T cell responses to AZD1222 COVID-19 vaccine. Assay: immunoSEQ multiplex PCR; the TCRdb copy retains only in-frame clones and omits some. The sample has about 130,000 clones; around nine tenths are singletons. The sequencing used peripheral blood, collected on day 0 of AZD1222 vaccination. The receptors come from an adult in good health. The CDR3 runs from the conserved cysteine through the conserved F or W. The D gene is left open where the match is weak. Clone size is given for some rows only: seen once, a few or many times, or a class if the clone is expanded.

CDR3aa,CDR3nt,d_gene,j_gene,abundance,v_gene,len
CASSSSGGQGFLQETQYF,TGTGCCAGCAGCTCCAGTGGGGGACAGGGGTTTCTACAAGAGACCCAGTACTTC,TRBD1,TRBJ2-5,-,TRBV7-8,18
CATSDTRPSGRGVQETQYF,TGTGCCACCAGTGACACGAGACCTAGTGGGCGGGGGGTTCAAGAGACCCAGTACTTC,TRBD2,TRBJ2-5,few,TRBV24-1,19
CASSTQGNQPQHF,TGTGCCAGTAGTACACAGGGAAATCAGCCCCAGCATTTT,-,TRBJ1-5,-,TRBV19,13
CASSRGQTYEQYF,TGTGCCAGCAGCCGGGGACAGACCTACGAGCAGTACTTC,TRBD1,TRBJ2-7,-,TRBV13,13
CASSQDRTRGYTF,TGTGCCAGCAGCCAAGATCGCACCCGGGGCTACACCTTC,-,TRBJ1-2,-,TRBV3-1/TRBV3-2,13
CASSFRGGTEAFF,TGTGCCAGCAGTTTCAGGGGAGGCACTGAAGCTTTCTTT,-,TRBJ1-1,-,TRBV27,13
CAWSVQGPGELFF,TGTGCCTGGAGTGTACAGGGGCCCGGGGAGCTGTTTTTT,TRBD1,TRBJ2-2,-,TRBV30,13
CASSPLLAGDNEQFF,TGTGCCAGCTCACCCTTGCTAGCGGGGGACAATGAGCAGTTCTTC,TRBD2,TRBJ2-1,-,TRBV18,15
CASSEAERVSDTQYF,TGCGCCAGCAGTGAGGCGGAGCGGGTCTCGGATACGCAGTATTTT,-,TRBJ2-3,-,TRBV10-1,15
CASSEGAGYSYEQYF,TGTGCCAGCAGTGAAGGGGCAGGCTATTCCTACGAGCAGTACTTC,-,TRBJ2-7,-,TRBV6-1,15
CASSGLAGSLDTQYF,TGCGCCAGCAGCGGACTAGCGGGATCTTTAGATACGCAGTATTTT,TRBD2,TRBJ2-3,-,TRBV5-1,15
CASSSPGTGHTEAFF,TGTGCCAGCAGTTCCCCCGGGACAGGGCACACTGAAGCTTTCTTT,TRBD1,TRBJ1-1,-,TRBV27,15
CASRGLGNTEAFF,TGTGCCAGCAGGGGGCTGGGGAACACTGAAGCTTTCTTT,-,TRBJ1-1,-,TRBV27,13
CASSQTGTSGIYNEQFF,TGTGCCAGCAGTCAAACCGGGACTAGCGGGATTTACAATGAGCAGTTCTTC,TRBD2,TRBJ2-1,-,TRBV27,17
CASSTYREVWDEQFF,TGTGCCAGCAGCACCTACAGGGAAGTGTGGGATGAGCAGTTCTTC,-,TRBJ2-1,-,TRBV5-5,15
CASSEDPYGYTF,TGTGCCAGCTCGGAGGATCCCTATGGCTACACCTTC,-,TRBJ1-2,-,TRBV6-5,12
CASSLSGGLYGYTF,TGTGCCAGCAGTTTATCGGGCGGGCTCTATGGCTACACCTTC,-,TRBJ1-2,-,TRBV27,14
CASRLAGDPDNEQFF,TGTGCCAGCAGGCTAGCGGGAGATCCCGACAATGAGCAGTTCTTC,TRBD2,TRBJ2-1,once,TRBV28,15
CASSLGGDTEAFF,TGTGCCAGCAGTTTAGGAGGGGACACTGAAGCTTTCTTT,-,TRBJ1-1,-,TRBV27,13
CAFSDPSGNQPQHF,TGTGCCTTCTCGGACCCCTCGGGCAATCAGCCCCAGCATTTT,-,TRBJ1-5,-,TRBV2,14
CASTEGRVRTEAFF,TGTGCCAGCACCGAGGGCAGGGTGAGGACTGAAGCTTTCTTT,-,TRBJ1-1,-,TRBV2,14
CSVLLGTGGSGNTIYF,TGCAGCGTTTTACTCGGGACAGGGGGCTCTGGAAACACCATATATTTT,TRBD1,TRBJ1-3,-,TRBV29-1,16
CASSLRANEAEAFF,TGTGCCAGCTCACTCCGGGCCAACGAGGCAGAAGCTTTCTTT,-,TRBJ1-1,-,TRBV18,14
CASSQFAGNYEQYF,TGCGCCAGCAGCCAATTTGCGGGGAACTACGAGCAGTACTTC,-,TRBJ2-7,-,TRBV4-1,14
CASSSGSYNSPLHF,TGTGCCAGCAGTTCCGGCTCCTATAATTCACCCCTCCACTTT,-,TRBJ1-6,once,TRBV6-5,14
CATSRETSGRRDTQYF,TGTGCCACCAGCAGAGAGACTAGCGGGAGAAGGGATACGCAGTATTTT,TRBD2,TRBJ2-3,-,TRBV15,16
CSASKLAGGLQFF,TGCAGTGCTAGTAAACTAGCGGGGGGTTTACAGTTCTTC,TRBD2,TRBJ2-1,-,TRBV20-1,13
CASSPNYHYGYTF,TGTGCCAGCAGCCCCAACTATCACTATGGCTACACCTTC,-,TRBJ1-2,-,TRBV14,13
CASSLGWGRQRNQPQHF,TGTGCCAGCAGCTTAGGGTGGGGTAGACAGCGCAATCAGCCCCAGCATTTT,-,TRBJ1-5,-,TRBV7-2,17
CASIMGTNTGELFF,TGTGCCAGCATAATGGGGACGAACACCGGGGAGCTGTTTTTT,-,TRBJ2-2,-,TRBV6-5,14
CATTQGYSNQPQHF,TGTGCCACCACACAGGGGTATAGCAATCAGCCCCAGCATTTT,TRBD1,TRBJ1-5,-,TRBV10-3,14
CASGRDSEAFF,TGTGCCAGTGGCCGGGACAGTGAAGCTTTCTTT,TRBD1,TRBJ1-1,-,TRBV19,11
CASGGLDIPVDYNEQFF,TGTGCCAGCGGAGGCCTGGACATCCCCGTGGACTACAATGAGCAGTTCTTC,-,TRBJ2-1,-,TRBV7-9,17
CASSHLQRTSYNEQFF,TGTGCCAGCAGTCACCTCCAGCGGACATCCTACAATGAGCAGTTCTTC,-,TRBJ2-1,-,TRBV27,16
CASSLGGGAGEQYF,TGTGCCAGCAGCTTGGGCGGGGGGGCTGGTGAGCAGTACTTC,TRBD2,TRBJ2-7,-,TRBV7-2,14
CASFAQPRANTEAFF,TGTGCCAGTTTTGCACAACCAAGGGCGAACACTGAAGCTTTCTTT,-,TRBJ1-1,-,TRBV19,15
CASTPMGGYDTEAFF,TGTGCCAGCACCCCCATGGGAGGGTACGACACTGAAGCTTTCTTT,-,TRBJ1-1,-,TRBV28,15
CASRNSGGLWNEQFF,TGCGCCAGCAGAAATTCCGGGGGCCTCTGGAATGAGCAGTTCTTC,-,TRBJ2-1,-,TRBV5-1,15
CASSYGGRHTEAFF,TGTGCCAGCAGTTACGGGGGCAGACACACTGAAGCTTTCTTT,-,TRBJ1-1,-,TRBV6-5,14
CASSLSSNTGELFF,TGTGCCAGCTCACTATCTTCGAACACCGGGGAGCTGTTTTTT,-,TRBJ2-2,-,TRBV18,14
CATSDLLGPQYF,TGTGCCACCAGTGATTTGTTAGGGCCGCAGTACTTC,-,TRBJ2-7,-,TRBV24-1,12
CASSQRGPREKLFF,TGTGCCAGTAGCCAGAGGGGGCCAAGGGAAAAACTGTTTTTT,TRBD1,TRBJ1-4,-,TRBV19,14
CASSPMSGSSYNEQFF,TGCGCCAGCAGCCCGATGAGCGGTAGCTCCTACAATGAGCAGTTCTTC,-,TRBJ2-1,-,TRBV5-1,16
CASSAYRGSNQPQHF,TGTGCCAGCAGTGCATACAGGGGTAGCAATCAGCCCCAGCATTTT,TRBD1,TRBJ1-5,-,TRBV27,15
CASSYSSGYTSRHDYGYTF,TGTGCCAGCAGTTACTCGTCGGGGTATACCAGCCGACACGACTATGGCTACACCTTC,-,TRBJ1-2,-,TRBV6-2/TRBV6-3,19
CATSGSDKGDGYTF,TGTGCCACCAGTGGTAGTGATAAGGGGGATGGCTACACCTTC,-,TRBJ1-2,-,TRBV24-1,14
CASSLGDSPLHF,TGCGCCAGCAGCTTGGGCGATTCACCCCTCCACTTT,-,TRBJ1-6,-,TRBV5-1,12
CASSQGLRLARNTGELFF,TGTGCCAGCAGCCAAGGGCTGAGACTAGCGAGAAACACCGGGGAGCTGTTTTTT,TRBD2,TRBJ2-2,once,TRBV4-2,18
CASSLGPGNTIYF,TGTGCCAGCAGCTTAGGTCCCGGAAACACCATATATTTT,-,TRBJ1-3,-,TRBV7-9,13
CASSLGGGLAGTTDTQYF,TGTGCCAGCAGCTTAGGGGGGGGACTAGCGGGAACTACAGATACGCAGTATTTT,TRBD2,TRBJ2-3,-,TRBV7-8,18